These 4 T cell receptor beta chains came from one sample sequenced in a study of T cell responses to AZD1222 COVID-19 vaccine. The data were produced by immunoSEQ multiplex PCR, yet TCRdb's version contains in-frame clones alone and is incomplete. Among 140,000 to 150,000 clones listed, 82% were seen once. Here the sequenced sample was peripheral blood, taken on day 0 of MenACWY control vaccination. These receptors all stem from an adult in good health.

For the CDR3, the DNA is TGTGCCAGCAGCTTCCCGGGAGGACTAGCCGGAGATACGCAGTATTTT. This encodes CASSFPGGLAGDTQYF. This chain connects TRBV5-4 to TRBJ2-3; 8 nucleotides align to TRBD2. CDR1 is SGHNT, CDR2 YYREEE, per germline (reference sequence). V lost 2 bases and J lost 5; bases outside the gene matches: 10. This CDR3 contains 16 residues.

In this sample, this clone turned up a few times. The chain recombines TRBV19 with TRBJ2-1; D not certain. CDR1 and CDR2 from the germline V gene are LNHDA and SQIVND (reference sequence). This CDR3 is 15 amino acids long. Trimming left V 7 bases short and J 0 bases short, with 13 bases between. The CDR3: CASTIRVSSYNEQFF. CDR3 coding DNA: TGTGCCAGTACGATTCGCGTCAGCTCCTACAATGAGCAGTTCTTC.

The V call is TRBV5-1, the J call TRBJ2-1; D gene ambiguous. Germline CDR1 reads SGHRS; CDR2 reads YFSETQ. With 0 bases removed from V and 5 bases from J, the gap between germline ends came to 9 bases. The CDR3 length is 14 residues. The chain's CDR3 is CASSLVAANNEQFF. DNA of the CDR3: TGCGCCAGCAGCTTGGTTGCGGCCAACAATGAGCAGTTCTTC.

The chain links TRBV6-5 to TRBJ2-1; 9 bases fit TRBD1. The CDR3 consists of 16 residues. CDR1 is MNHEY, CDR2 SVGAGI, per germline. The J segment lost 4 bases and the V segment lost 4 bases, leaving 8 bases of the junction unmatched. The CDR3 sequence: CASSSKGTGRYNEQFF. CDR3 bases: TGTGCCAGCAGTTCTAAGGGGACAGGGAGATACAATGAGCAGTTCTTC.